A single count supports the clone carrying this T cell receptor beta chain. Primed by a sample-barcoded 5' primer and a J-beta primer mix, a second PCR proceeded for about 7 to 11 cycles. TCRdb itself ran the 5' RACE reads through MiXCR, one entry per CDR3 protein. The sample has nearly 800,000 distinct CDR3 sequences; approximately 53% are singletons. Germline CDR1 reads SGDLS; CDR2 reads YYNGEE. Trimming took off 0 bases at V and 3 bases at J, with 10 bases between the two ends. CDR3 length equals 14 residues. The data stem from a study of blood T cells in healthy people across ages. Specimen: blood. The source of this sequence is a man in his forties in good health. V gene TRBV9 combines with J gene TRBJ2-7; D is undetermined. Here the CDR3 DNA reads TGTGCCAGCAGCGTAGATACAGACCGCTACGAGCAGTACTTC. Its protein product is CASSVDTDRYEQYF.